This T cell receptor (beta chain) was recorded in a study of CD8+CD57+ T cells in acquired aplastic anemia (dated by TCRdb to 2017 to 2018). Background for the entire study: DNA extracted from sorted CD4+ and CD8+ cells had a mean of 3.2 ug, with a range of roughly 0.18 to 27.4 ug. Healthy donor samples averaged about 10 million reads for CD4+ and 11 million to 12 million for CD8+ cells. Results the study describes overall, beyond this receptor: Between patients and healthy controls, no significant difference in CD8+ Simpson's diversity was found (P=0.060). About 30 CD8+ CDR3 sequences were found to be shared between patients and controls, but these sequences appeared to be highly expressed in patients and within the immunodominant clones of the patients.

Relative to germline, V is 5 bases shorter and J is 5 bases shorter, with 19 bases between their ends. In the germline V gene, CDR1 corresponds to SGHVS and CDR2 to FQNEAQ. The CDR3 covers 16 residues, taking in both the cysteine and the phenylalanine. Kept here is only the CDR3 DNA, which spans 48 bases and is read in frame from base 1. Genomic DNA was used as template for profiling of TCR beta VDJ combinations and CDR3 sequences. An Illumina HiSeq 2000 was used for TCR repertoire sequencing. For the original study's pipeline: TRBV/TRBJ rearrangement plots, CDR3 size and DJ length profiles, and Simpson's diversity index were used to evaluate the repertoires. The most abundant DNA sequence in the deep sequencing data was taken as the immunodominant clone. CDR3 amino acid sequences were checked for sharing across subjects and were also compared against the VDJdb database and published repertoires. Through fastp at Q25 and MiXCR, TCRdb rebuilt clones from the public reads, retaining in-frame beta chains. Each entry merges the rows of one CDR3 protein and shows their most common DNA and genes. The V and J calls were determined by TCRdb, not by the authors. This sample is represented by about 220,000 distinct CDR3 sequences; approximately 35% of them were singletons. The leading ten clones occupy 1.1% of the sample.

This clonotype was seen many times. Its antigen remains undetermined. No quality values exist for individual bases; no much larger clone is one base distant. In the study, sorted CD4+ and CD8+ blood T cells from patients with severe aplastic anemia and from healthy subjects underwent deep sequencing of TCR repertoires. Ficoll-Paque density gradient centrifugation was used to isolate peripheral blood mononuclear cells. Before DNA was extracted, CD4+ and CD8+ T cells were sorted using either FACS or magnetic beads. This receptor was taken from a human donor in good health, serving as a control. This receptor chain uses TRBV7-8 and TRBJ2-1, with the D gene possibly TRBD1 or TRBD2, each one fitting 6 bases. The sequenced material came from sorted CD4+, CD8+, or CD8+CD57+ T cells (not recorded which) from PBMCs. In nucleotides, the sequence is TGTGCCAGCAGCACCCTGGGGTCGGGGGCGCACAATGAGCAGTTCTTC. Its translation is CASSTLGSGAHNEQFF.